A single T cell receptor (beta chain) is shown here with its context. Other nucleotide sequences in the sample specify the same CDR3. This CDR3 is 13 amino acids long. V lost 5 bases and J lost 0, with 5 bases in between. Germline CDR1 reads LNHDA; CDR2 reads SQIVND (reference sequence). The protocol was immunoSEQ multiplex PCR, while the TCRdb copy is restricted to in-frame clones and leaves out a portion. This sample has approximately 180,000 clones; about 85% occur once, and the top ten carry about 22%. The sample comes from a study of blood T cell repertoires in COVID-19. Overall study: The analysed material was cDNA or gDNA that came from T cells, B-cell-depleted T cells, or PBMCs.

The sequence was obtained from a man aged 60 to 75 with active or convalescent COVID-19. Sequenced: peripheral blood. The chain links TRBV19 to TRBJ2-1, with D uncertain. The DNA for the CDR3 is TGTGCCAGTAGTCTGAGCTCCTACAATGAGCAGTTCTTC. The encoded protein is CASSLSSYNEQFF.